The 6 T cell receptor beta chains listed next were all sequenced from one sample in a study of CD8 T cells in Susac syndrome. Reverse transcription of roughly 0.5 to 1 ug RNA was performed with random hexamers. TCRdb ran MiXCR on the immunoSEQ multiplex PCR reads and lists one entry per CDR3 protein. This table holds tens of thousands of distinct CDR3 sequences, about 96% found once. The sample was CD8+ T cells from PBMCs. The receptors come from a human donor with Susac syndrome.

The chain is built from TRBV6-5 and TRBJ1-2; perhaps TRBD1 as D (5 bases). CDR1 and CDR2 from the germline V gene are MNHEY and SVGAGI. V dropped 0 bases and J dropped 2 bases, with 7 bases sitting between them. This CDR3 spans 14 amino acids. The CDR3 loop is CASSYSTDNYGYTF. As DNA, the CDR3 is TGTGCCAGCAGTTACTCGACAGACAACTATGGCTACACCTTC.

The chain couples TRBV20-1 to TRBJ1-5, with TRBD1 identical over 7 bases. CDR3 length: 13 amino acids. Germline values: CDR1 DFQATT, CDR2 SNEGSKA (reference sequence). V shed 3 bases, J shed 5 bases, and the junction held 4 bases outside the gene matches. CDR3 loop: CSARGTEDQPQHF. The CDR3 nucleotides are TGCAGTGCTAGGGGGACAGAGGATCAGCCCCAGCATTTT.

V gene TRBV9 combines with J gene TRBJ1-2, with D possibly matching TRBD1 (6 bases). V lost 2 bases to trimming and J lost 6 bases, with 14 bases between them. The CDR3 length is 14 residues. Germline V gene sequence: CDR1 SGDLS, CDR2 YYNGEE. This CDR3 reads CASSVGGISDGYTF. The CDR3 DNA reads TGTGCCAGCAGCGTCGGGGGCATAAGCGATGGCTACACCTTC.

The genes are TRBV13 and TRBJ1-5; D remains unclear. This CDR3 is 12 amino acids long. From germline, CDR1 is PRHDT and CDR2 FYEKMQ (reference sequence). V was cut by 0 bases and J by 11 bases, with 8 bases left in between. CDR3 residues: CASSLGGVTQHF. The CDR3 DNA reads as TGTGCCAGCAGCTTAGGCGGAGTGACCCAGCATTTT.

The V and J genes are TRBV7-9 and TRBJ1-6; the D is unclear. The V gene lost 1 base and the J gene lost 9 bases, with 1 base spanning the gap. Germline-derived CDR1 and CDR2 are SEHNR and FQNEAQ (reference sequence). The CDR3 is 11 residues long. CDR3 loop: CASSLGSPLHF. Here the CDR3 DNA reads TGTGCCAGCAGCTTAGGTTCACCCCTCCACTTT.

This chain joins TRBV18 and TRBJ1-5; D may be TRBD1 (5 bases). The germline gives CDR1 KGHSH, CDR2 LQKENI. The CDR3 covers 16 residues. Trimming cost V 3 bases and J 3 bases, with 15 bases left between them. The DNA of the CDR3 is TGTGCCAGCTCACCGACGACGGGGGTTGACAATCAGCCCCAGCATTTT. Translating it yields CASSPTTGVDNQPQHF. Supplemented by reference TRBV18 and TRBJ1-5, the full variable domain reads NAGVMQNPRHLVRRRGQEARLRCSPMKGHSHVYWYRQLPEEGLKFMVYLQKENIIDESGMPKERFSAEFPKEGPSILRIQQVVRGDSAAYFCASSPTTGVDNQPQHFGDGTRLSIL.